These T cell receptor beta chains were read from a single sample in a study of T cell responses to AZD1222 COVID-19 vaccine. Measured with immunoSEQ multiplex PCR; TCRdb has only the in-frame clones, and not every one. The table shows 100,000 or so clones, with around nine tenths occurring only once. The specimen was peripheral blood, collected on day 0 of AZD1222 vaccination. Receptors originate from an adult in good health. CDR3s include the opening cysteine and the closing phenylalanine or tryptophan. D genes are given only for firm matches. For some rows the clone size is stated as once, few or many, or as a class when expanded; others skip it.

clone_size	v_call	j_call	d_call	cdr3_nt	cdr3_aa
.	TRBV6-5	TRBJ2-7	.	TGTGCCAGCACTCGGGGGGCACCAACCTACGAGCAGTACTTC	CASTRGAPTYEQYF
.	TRBV18	TRBJ2-7	.	TGTGCCAGCTCACCACGTGCAGGCCCTTACGAGCAGTACTTC	CASSPRAGPYEQYF
.	TRBV18	TRBJ2-5	TRBD1	TGTGCCAGCTCACCACTTCCGGGACAGGGGACCCAGTACTTC	CASSPLPGQGTQYF
.	TRBV5-1	TRBJ1-2	TRBD1	TGCGCCAGCAGCATAATGACAGGGCAGAATGGCTACACCTTC	CASSIMTGQNGYTF
.	TRBV5-4	TRBJ1-6	.	TGTGCCAGCACCGTACGGCAGGGATATAATTCACCCCTCCACTTT	CASTVRQGYNSPLHF
.	TRBV10-3	TRBJ1-6	.	TGTGCCATCAAAGCGACAGGAGGTAATTCACCCCTCCACTTT	CAIKATGGNSPLHF
.	TRBV28	TRBJ1-3	.	TGTGCCAGCAGTTTGAGCGGAAACACCATATATTTT	CASSLSGNTIYF
.	TRBV5-1	TRBJ2-3	TRBD2	TGCGCCAGCAGCCCCTTTAGCGGGGAGATCACAGATACGCAGTATTTT	CASSPFSGEITDTQYF
.	TRBV9	TRBJ1-3	.	TGTGCCAGCAGCCAAGCACCCATAAGCTCTGGAAACACCATATATTTT	CASSQAPISSGNTIYF
.	TRBV30	TRBJ1-1	.	TGTGCCTGGATCCCGGGGGCGAATGCGAACACTGAAGCTTTCTTT	CAWIPGANANTEAFF
.	TRBV10-3	TRBJ2-2	.	TGTGCCTCCAAAGATGGAGGTAGCTCCACAACCGGGGAGCTGTTTTTT	CASKDGGSSTTGELFF
.	TRBV6-6	TRBJ2-1	.	TGTGCCAGCAGTCCGCGCAATGAGCAGTTCTTC	CASSPRNEQFF
.	TRBV19	TRBJ2-7	.	TGTGCCAGTAGTATTATCATCGGGGCTGCCTACGAGCAGTACTTC	CASSIIIGAAYEQYF
.	TRBV3-1/TRBV3-2	TRBJ1-6	TRBD1	TGTGCCAGCAGCCCCCGGGACAGGGTTTTGTCACCCCTCCACTTT	CASSPRDRVLSPLHF
.	TRBV5-4	TRBJ2-3	.	TGTGCCAGCAAACATGGACAAGAGACCACAGATACGCAGTATTTT	CASKHGQETTDTQYF
.	TRBV3-1/TRBV3-2	TRBJ2-1	.	TGTGCCAGCAGCCAAGAATTGTACAATGAGCAGTTCTTC	CASSQELYNEQFF
.	TRBV5-8	TRBJ2-5	.	TGTGCCAGCAGCTTAGGGGGTAGAGGCGGCGGGGAGACCCAGTACTTC	CASSLGGRGGGETQYF
.	TRBV19	TRBJ1-5	.	TGTGCCAGTAGTATAGAACTGACCATCCAGCCCCAGCATTTT	CASSIELTIQPQHF
.	TRBV5-6	TRBJ2-5	.	TGTGCCAGCAGCTCCCAAGAGACCCAGTACTTC	CASSSQETQYF
once	TRBV28	TRBJ2-6	.	TGTGCCAGCAGTCAAGGGTTCTCTGGGGCCAACGTCCTGACTTTC	CASSQGFSGANVLTF
.	TRBV27	TRBJ2-2	TRBD1	TGTGCCAGCAAAACCCTGGGACAGGGTAACACCGGGGAGCTGTTTTTT	CASKTLGQGNTGELFF
.	TRBV28	TRBJ1-4	.	TGTGCCAGCGGCATCAATCGGGCTTCTAATGAAAAACTGTTTTTT	CASGINRASNEKLFF
.	TRBV14	TRBJ1-6	.	TGTGCCAGCAGCCAAGAAAGAGACACCTATAATTCACCCCTCCACTTT	CASSQERDTYNSPLHF
.	TRBV5-4	TRBJ2-1	.	TGTGCCAGCAGCACCGGAACGGGACGCTCCTACAATGAGCAGTTCTTC	CASSTGTGRSYNEQFF
.	TRBV6-5	TRBJ2-7	.	TGTGCCAGCAGTTACTCGAGAAGAACCTACGAGCAGTACTTC	CASSYSRRTYEQYF
once	TRBV19	TRBJ1-5	.	TGTGCCGTGCACCCCGGGGGACGCAATCAGCCCCAGCATTTT	CAVHPGGRNQPQHF
few	TRBV5-1	TRBJ2-2	.	TGCGCCAGCAGCAATCAGGGGTGGGACACCGGGGAGCTGTTTTTT	CASSNQGWDTGELFF
.	TRBV6-6	TRBJ2-1	.	TGTGCCAGCAGTTACCCAATCGGACTGAAAGACAATGAGCAGTTCTTC	CASSYPIGLKDNEQFF